Listed below are T cell receptor beta chains from one sample, sequenced in a study of post-analysis software for immune sequencing data. TCRdb called the PCR reads again in MiXCR, with one record for every CDR3 protein. The sample has a few hundred thousand distinct CDR3 sequences, around 33% seen once. The specimen was blood. The receptors originated from a girl between 10 and 17 years old with multiple sclerosis. CDR3s include the opening cysteine and the closing phenylalanine or tryptophan.

TRBV7-9 | CATSQGAISGNTIYF
TRBV29-1 | CSVEGSTSFGYTDTQYF
TRBV7-9 | CASSYVGQPQPQHF
TRBV6-5 | CASRAGRLNTEAFF
TRBV9 | CASSVAVDGDSYNEQFF
TRBV3-1 | CASSQEPLFYGYTF
TRBV7-9 | CASRRTGRTNEKLFF
TRBV7-3 | CASSFQPGGGDEQFF
TRBV11-2 | CASSLGRGPTNEKLFF
TRBV6-6 | CASSYTLAKSTDTQYF
TRBV7-3 | CASSEQPHPNTGERFF
TRBV3-1 | CASSQSGGTHTDTQYF
TRBV27 | CASSPTEYNEQFF